Listed below are T cell receptor beta chains from one sample, sequenced in a study of patients and donors after allogeneic stem cell transplantation. TCRdb processed the RT-PCR reads anew with MiXCR; each CDR3 protein has one entry. The sample holds about a million distinct CDR3 sequences, 15% to 20% seen once. The sample was blood, either unsorted or a sorted T cell fraction (not recorded which). These receptors came from a human donor who was either an allogeneic HSCT recipient or a stem cell or donor lymphocyte infusion donor (not recorded which). It is not recorded whose cells these are; they may come from a transplant donor. CDR3s include the opening cysteine and the closing phenylalanine or tryptophan. Fields, in order: D gene, V gene, clone size, J gene, CDR3 length, CDR3 protein, CDR3 DNA. The D gene is left open where the match is weak. Clone size is given for some rows only: seen once, a few or many times, or a class if the clone is expanded.

>TRBD2|TRBV24-1|few|TRBJ2-2|15
CATSEDGRRAGELFF
TGTGCCACCAGTGAGGACGGGAGGAGGGCCGGGGAGCTGTTTTTT
>NA|TRBV12-3/TRBV12-4|few|TRBJ2-1|13
CASSHLDYNEQFF
TGTGCCAGCAGCCACCTAGACTACAATGAGCAGTTCTTC
>NA|TRBV4-2|NA|TRBJ2-3|14
CASSQLRQADTQYF
TGTGCCAGCAGCCAGCTCCGACAGGCAGATACGCAGTATTTT
>NA|TRBV12-3/TRBV12-4|NA|TRBJ2-1|17
CASSPTSRGGAYNEQFF
TGTGCCAGCAGCCCGACTAGCAGGGGGGGGGCATACAATGAGCAGTTCTTC
>NA|TRBV20-1|many|TRBJ1-5|12
CSALSGDQPQHF
TGCAGTGCCTTATCGGGGGATCAGCCCCAGCATTTT
>NA|TRBV7-2|few|TRBJ1-2|14
CASSLMGGVCSYTF
TGTGCCAGCAGCTTAATGGGTGGCGTGTGTAGCTACACCTTC
>NA|TRBV21-1|NA|TRBJ2-5|15
CASSCQKGQKETQYF
TGTGCCAGCAGCTGCCAAAAAGGACAGAAAGAGACCCAGTACTTC
>NA|TRBV14|NA|TRBJ1-2|14
CASSQGSGILGYTF
TGTGCCAGCAGCCAAGGCTCAGGGATACTGGGCTACACCTTC
>NA|TRBV12-3/TRBV12-4|NA|TRBJ1-2|15
CASRQAAGSNYGYTF
TGTGCCAGCAGACAGGCGGCGGGGTCTAACTATGGCTACACCTTC
>TRBD1|TRBV27|NA|TRBJ2-7|15
CASSLWGRGQVEQYF
TGTGCCAGCAGTTTATGGGGCAGGGGGCAGGTCGAGCAGTACTTC
>TRBD1|TRBV5-6|few|TRBJ1-4|13
CASSSGQGEKLFF
TGTGCCAGCAGCTCCGGACAGGGAGAAAAACTGTTTTTT
>NA|TRBV20-1|few|TRBJ1-5|12
CSANGFDQPQHF
TGCAGTGCTAACGGGTTCGATCAGCCCCAGCATTTT
>NA|TRBV7-8|many|TRBJ1-1|15
CASSLGGRPNTEAFF
TGTGCCAGCAGCTTAGGGGGCAGGCCTAACACTGAAGCTTTCTTT
>NA|TRBV12-3/TRBV12-4|NA|TRBJ1-2|14
CASSFQTSNYGYTF
TGTGCCAGCAGTTTTCAGACTTCTAACTATGGCTACACCTTC
>NA|TRBV12-3/TRBV12-4|few|TRBJ2-7|15
CASSFLGGSLYEQYF
TGTGCCAGCAGTTTTCTTGGGGGAAGTCTCTACGAGCAGTACTTC
>TRBD2|TRBV28|many|TRBJ2-5|13
CAIAGGPQETQYF
TGTGCTATTGCGGGAGGGCCGCAAGAGACCCAGTACTTC
>TRBD1|TRBV28|NA|TRBJ1-5|15
CASSAYRGTSQPQHF
TGTGCCAGCAGTGCCTACAGGGGTACGAGTCAGCCCCAGCATTTT
>NA|TRBV6-2/TRBV6-3|few|TRBJ1-1|15
CASSTPWDMNTEAFF
TGTGCCAGCAGTACCCCTTGGGACATGAACACTGAAGCTTTCTTT
>NA|TRBV3-1|NA|TRBJ1-1|15
CASSPYQVSGTEAFF
TGTGCCAGCAGCCCCTATCAGGTTTCGGGCACTGAAGCTTTCTTT
>NA|TRBV2|few|TRBJ2-7|12
CASGTQEGEQYF
TGTGCCAGCGGGACTCAGGAGGGCGAGCAGTACTTC
>NA|TRBV7-9|few|TRBJ1-4|15
CASSLLTQGIEKLFF
TGTGCCAGCAGCCTATTGACGCAAGGGATTGAAAAACTGTTTTTT
>TRBD2|TRBV4-2|few|TRBJ2-1|15
CASSRSGGARNEQFF
TGTGCCAGCAGCCGCAGCGGGGGGGCGAGGAATGAGCAGTTCTTC
>NA|TRBV10-3|NA|TRBJ1-1|14
CAISESTKGSEAFF
TGTGCCATCAGTGAGTCTACTAAAGGCTCTGAAGCTTTCTTT
>NA|TRBV20-1|NA|TRBJ1-1|11
CSANPDTEAFF
TGCAGTGCTAACCCGGACACTGAAGCTTTCTTT
>NA|TRBV12-3/TRBV12-4|few|TRBJ2-7|13
CASTPNRYHEQYF
TGTGCCAGCACTCCCAACAGGTACCACGAGCAGTACTTC
>TRBD1|TRBV11-2|few|TRBJ2-1|18
CASSSFETDRGGHNEQFF
TGTGCCAGCAGCTCCTTTGAAACGGACAGGGGAGGACACAATGAGCAGTTCTTC
>TRBD2|TRBV5-4|few|TRBJ2-7|15
CASSLAGGSIYEQYF
TGTGCCAGCTCACTAGCGGGAGGATCTATATACGAGCAGTACTTC
>TRBD1|TRBV29-1|few|TRBJ2-7|12
CSLGQGAGEQYF
TGCAGCTTAGGACAGGGGGCGGGCGAGCAGTACTTC
>NA|TRBV12-3/TRBV12-4|NA|TRBJ2-3|14
CAITSRTSTDTQYF
TGTGCCATCACTAGCCGGACAAGCACAGATACGCAGTATTTT
>NA|TRBV25-1|few|TRBJ1-1|16
CASSETRHIGGTEAFF
TGTGCCAGCAGTGAAACCCGTCATATAGGTGGGACTGAAGCTTTCTTT
>NA|TRBV7-9|few|TRBJ2-5|14
CASSPRNPQETQYF
TGTGCCAGCAGCCCCCGGAATCCGCAAGAGACCCAGTACTTC
>TRBD2|TRBV18|NA|TRBJ2-5|16
CASSPLASGGQETQYF
TGTGCCAGCTCACCACTCGCTAGCGGGGGACAAGAGACCCAGTACTTC
>NA|TRBV11-3|NA|TRBJ1-1|15
CASNLREAGRTEAFF
TGTGCCAGCAACCTACGGGAAGCAGGGAGAACTGAAGCTTTCTTT
>NA|TRBV7-2|few|TRBJ2-3|16
CASSLVGPLSTDTQYF
TGTGCCAGCAGCTTAGTGGGCCCCCTTAGCACAGATACGCAGTATTTT
>TRBD1|TRBV7-9|NA|TRBJ1-6|15
CASSHGQGGGSPLHF
TGTGCCAGCAGCCATGGACAGGGGGGAGGTTCACCCCTCCACTTT
>NA|TRBV6-5|few|TRBJ2-1|12
CASSRDHNEQFF
TGTGCCAGCAGTAGGGACCACAATGAGCAGTTCTTC
>TRBD1|TRBV25-1|many|TRBJ2-1|13
CASCFTGGREQFF
TGTGCCAGCTGTTTTACAGGGGGCCGTGAGCAGTTCTTC
>TRBD2|TRBV10-3|few|TRBJ2-7|15
CAISVLASGSGEQYF
TGTGCCATCAGTGTTTTGGCTAGCGGGAGTGGCGAGCAGTACTTC
>NA|TRBV24-1|few|TRBJ2-3|17
CATSDLRTGFTTDTQYF
TGTGCCACCAGTGATTTGAGAACAGGTTTTACCACAGATACGCAGTATTTT
>TRBD2|TRBV7-6|NA|TRBJ2-1|17
CASSSTLAEGSYNEQFF
TGTGCCAGCAGCTCCACACTAGCGGAGGGCTCCTACAATGAGCAGTTCTTC
>TRBD2|TRBV20-1|few|TRBJ2-7|14
CSAKETSGFYEQYF
TGCAGTGCTAAAGAGACTAGCGGCTTCTACGAGCAGTACTTC
>NA|TRBV20-1|NA|TRBJ2-7|12
CSARDGQYEQYF
TGCAGTGCTAGAGACGGACAATACGAGCAGTACTTC
>NA|TRBV18|NA|TRBJ2-7|13
CASSPRGNSEQYF
TGTGCCAGCTCACCGAGAGGGAACTCCGAGCAGTACTTC
>TRBD2|TRBV4-1|few|TRBJ2-3|17
CASSRKGPSGSTDTQYF
TGCGCCAGCAGCCGAAAAGGGCCTAGCGGGAGCACAGATACGCAGTATTTT
>TRBD1|TRBV10-3|few|TRBJ2-3|14
CAISAGQAKDTQYF
TGTGCCATCAGTGCCGGACAGGCTAAGGATACGCAGTATTTT
>NA|TRBV9|NA|TRBJ2-5|14
CASSDRLGRETQYF
TGTGCCAGCAGCGACCGACTAGGGCGGGAGACCCAGTACTTC
>NA|TRBV18|NA|TRBJ2-1|13
CASSPSTYNEQFF
TGTGCCAGCTCACCCTCAACGTACAATGAGCAGTTCTTC
>NA|TRBV12-3/TRBV12-4|many|TRBJ2-7|15
CASSEGGLARHEQYF
TGTGCCAGCAGTGAGGGGGGGCTAGCGAGACACGAGCAGTACTTC
>NA|TRBV4-1|few|TRBJ2-3|16
CASSQGGAGSTDTQYF
TGCGCCAGCAGCCAAGGAGGTGCGGGGAGCACAGATACGCAGTATTTT
>TRBD1|TRBV29-1|NA|TRBJ1-2|16
CSVDLPRTGAHEGYTF
TGCAGCGTTGATTTGCCCCGGACAGGCGCCCATGAGGGCTACACCTTC